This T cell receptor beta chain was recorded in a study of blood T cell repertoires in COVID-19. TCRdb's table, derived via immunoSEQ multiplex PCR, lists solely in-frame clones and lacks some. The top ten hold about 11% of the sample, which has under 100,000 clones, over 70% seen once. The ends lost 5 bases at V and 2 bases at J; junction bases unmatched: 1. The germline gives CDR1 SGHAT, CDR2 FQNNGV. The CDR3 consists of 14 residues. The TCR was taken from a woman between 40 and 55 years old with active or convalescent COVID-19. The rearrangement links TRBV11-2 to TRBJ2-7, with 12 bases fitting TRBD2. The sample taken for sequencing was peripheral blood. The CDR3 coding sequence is TGTGCCAGCAGCCGGACTAGCGGGGCCTACGAGCAGTACTTC. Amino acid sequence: CASSRTSGAYEQYF.